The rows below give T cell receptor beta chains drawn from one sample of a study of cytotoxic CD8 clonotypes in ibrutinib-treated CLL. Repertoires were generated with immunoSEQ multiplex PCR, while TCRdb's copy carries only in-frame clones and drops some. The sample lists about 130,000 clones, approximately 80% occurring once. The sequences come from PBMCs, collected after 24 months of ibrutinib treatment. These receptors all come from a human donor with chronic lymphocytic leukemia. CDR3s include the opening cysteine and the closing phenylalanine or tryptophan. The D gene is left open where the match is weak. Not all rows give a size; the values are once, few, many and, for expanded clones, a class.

CASRTGSVPDTQYF | TGTGCCAGCAGAACAGGGAGCGTACCAGATACGCAGTATTTT | TRBJ2-3 | TRBV28 | - | -
CASSLYRAGEQFF | TGTGCCAGCAGCTTATACAGGGCTGGTGAGCAGTTCTTC | TRBJ2-1 | TRBV7-2 | - | -
CASSQDLIDTYEQYF | TGCGCCAGCAGCCAAGATCTGATAGATACCTACGAGCAGTACTTC | TRBJ2-7 | TRBV4-3 | - | -
CASRLQGRETQYF | TGTGCCAGCAGACTCCAGGGGCGAGAGACCCAGTACTTC | TRBJ2-5 | TRBV11-2 | - | -
CATSIDRMTEAFF | TGTGCCACCAGCATTGACAGGATGACTGAAGCTTTCTTT | TRBJ1-1 | TRBV15 | - | -
CASSVGGGQPQHF | TGTGCCAGCAGCGTAGGGGGGGGTCAGCCCCAGCATTTT | TRBJ1-5 | TRBV9 | - | -
CASDADRAGANVLTF | TGTGCCAGCGATGCCGACAGGGCTGGGGCCAACGTCCTGACTTTC | TRBJ2-6 | TRBV25-1 | TRBD1 | -
CASSIVGTSELSGELFF | TGTGCCAGTAGTATAGTCGGGACTAGCGAACTAAGCGGGGAGCTGTTTTTT | TRBJ2-2 | TRBV19 | TRBD2 | -
CASSTLRDSNTIYF | TGTGCCAGCTCAACACTCCGGGACAGCAACACCATATATTTT | TRBJ1-3 | TRBV18 | TRBD1 | -
CASSLRGGRTEAFF | TGTGCCAGCAGTTTAAGAGGGGGGCGGACTGAAGCTTTCTTT | TRBJ1-1 | TRBV27 | - | -
CASSIIWTGPWDHEQYF | TGTGCCAGCAGCATTATCTGGACAGGGCCCTGGGACCACGAGCAGTACTTC | TRBJ2-7 | TRBV11-2 | TRBD1 | -
CASSFVEDTGELFF | TGCGCCAGCAGCTTCGTGGAAGACACCGGGGAGCTGTTTTTT | TRBJ2-2 | TRBV5-1 | - | -
CASSDTGGGLSEKLFF | TGTGCCAGCAGCGACACTGGGGGGGGCCTCAGTGAAAAACTGTTTTTT | TRBJ1-4 | TRBV7-9 | - | -
CASSGGPGGTDTQYF | TGTGCCAGCAGCGGAGGCCCGGGGGGCACAGATACGCAGTATTTT | TRBJ2-3 | TRBV7-2 | - | -
CASSMRLQETQYF | TGTGCCAGTAGTATGAGGCTCCAAGAGACCCAGTACTTC | TRBJ2-5 | TRBV19 | - | medium-sized
CASSLRVGFGNTIYF | TGTGCCAGCAGCCTCAGGGTGGGTTTCGGAAACACCATATATTTT | TRBJ1-3 | TRBV27 | - | -
CASSIGGMSNEKLFF | TGTGCCAGTAGTATTGGCGGGATGTCTAATGAAAAACTGTTTTTT | TRBJ1-4 | TRBV19 | - | -
CASSPRKNPQYF | TGTGCCAGCTCACCCCGGAAGAATCCGCAGTATTTT | TRBJ2-3 | TRBV18 | - | -
CASSSGTLANTGELFF | TGCGCCAGCAGCTCGGGGACCCTTGCGAACACCGGGGAGCTGTTTTTT | TRBJ2-2 | TRBV5-1 | - | -
CSVEGSGGGTEAFF | TGCAGCGTTGAAGGCTCAGGGGGCGGAACTGAAGCTTTCTTT | TRBJ1-1 | TRBV29-1 | TRBD1 | -
CASSSLTLNQPQHF | TGTGCCAGCAGTTCACTAACACTGAATCAGCCCCAGCATTTT | TRBJ1-5 | TRBV27 | - | once
CASSSGTAGLLLNQPQHF | TGTGCCAGCAGCTCAGGAACGGCAGGGCTGTTACTCAATCAGCCCCAGCATTTT | TRBJ1-5 | TRBV7-2 | - | -
CASSLAGTGPGTQYF | TGCGCCAGCAGCTTGGCCGGGACAGGTCCAGGGACCCAGTACTTC | TRBJ2-5 | TRBV5-1 | TRBD1 | -
CAWSVQEGVEKLFF | TGTGCCTGGAGTGTACAGGAGGGGGTTGAAAAACTGTTTTTT | TRBJ1-4 | TRBV30 | - | -
CASSKIGVQETQYF | TGTGCCAGCAGCAAAATAGGGGTACAGGAGACCCAGTACTTC | TRBJ2-5 | TRBV14 | - | -
CASSWSRANTGELFF | TGTGCCAGCAGTTGGAGCAGGGCGAACACCGGGGAGCTGTTTTTT | TRBJ2-2 | TRBV6-5 | - | -
CASSYDGRSNQPQHF | TGTGCCAGCAGTTACGACGGCAGGAGCAATCAGCCCCAGCATTTT | TRBJ1-5 | TRBV6-5 | - | -
CASSPKSGETEQFF | TGTGCCAGCAGCCCCAAGAGCGGGGAGACCGAGCAGTTCTTC | TRBJ2-1 | TRBV7-2 | TRBD2 | -
CASSPSWGRTYEQYF | TGTGCCAGCAGCCCGAGTTGGGGGCGCACCTACGAGCAGTACTTC | TRBJ2-7 | TRBV7-9 | - | -
CASRPGLVYSYEQYF | TGTGCCAGCAGGCCGGGACTAGTCTACTCCTACGAGCAGTACTTC | TRBJ2-7 | TRBV2 | TRBD2 | -
CASRARDRPMNTEAFF | TGTGCCAGCCGAGCCCGGGACAGACCAATGAACACTGAAGCTTTCTTT | TRBJ1-1 | TRBV7-9 | TRBD1 | few
CASSPEFPSYNEQFF | TGTGCCAGCAGTCCTGAATTTCCCTCCTACAATGAGCAGTTCTTC | TRBJ2-1 | TRBV6-5 | - | -
CASSIGQAYEQYF | TGTGCCAGTAGTATTGGCCAGGCCTACGAGCAGTACTTC | TRBJ2-7 | TRBV19 | - | -
CAWSADSFGSDTQYF | TGTGCCTGGAGTGCGGACAGTTTTGGATCAGATACGCAGTATTTT | TRBJ2-3 | TRBV30 | - | -
CASSSRGRNEKLFF | TGTGCCAGCAGCTCCAGGGGCCGAAATGAAAAACTGTTTTTT | TRBJ1-4 | TRBV7-9 | - | -
CSVAADRGVETQYF | TGCAGCGTTGCAGCGGACAGGGGGGTGGAGACCCAGTACTTC | TRBJ2-5 | TRBV29-1 | TRBD1 | -
CASSLSSRVSSTDTQYF | TGTGCCAGCAGCTTAAGTTCCAGGGTTTCTAGCACAGATACGCAGTATTTT | TRBJ2-3 | TRBV7-9 | - | -
CASSPRLAYNEQFF | TGTGCCAGCAGTCCCCGCCTTGCCTACAATGAGCAGTTCTTC | TRBJ2-1 | TRBV27 | - | -
CASSLGTDRAYEQYF | TGTGCCAGCAGCTTAGGAACGGACAGGGCTTACGAGCAGTACTTC | TRBJ2-7 | TRBV7-2 | TRBD1 | -
CASSLGAANYGYTF | TGTGCCAGCAGTTTAGGGGCAGCTAACTATGGCTACACCTTC | TRBJ1-2 | TRBV28 | - | -
CASSSGGGVRTQETQYF | TGTGCCAGCAGCTCAGGAGGGGGGGTAAGGACCCAAGAGACCCAGTACTTC | TRBJ2-5 | TRBV11-2 | - | -
CASALTGVREQYF | TGTGCCAGTGCACTGACAGGGGTTCGCGAGCAGTACTTC | TRBJ2-7 | TRBV19 | TRBD1 | -
CASSTRPPGTIQETQYF | TGTGCCAGCAGTACTCGACCCCCCGGGACTATCCAAGAGACCCAGTACTTC | TRBJ2-5 | TRBV28 | TRBD2 | -
CASSKEKGNTIYF | TGTGCCAGTAGTAAAGAAAAGGGAAACACCATATATTTT | TRBJ1-3 | TRBV19 | - | -
CASSFLSGGAETQYF | TGTGCCAGCAGTTTCCTTAGCGGGGGGGCGGAGACCCAGTACTTC | TRBJ2-5 | TRBV2 | TRBD2 | -
CASSIVAQRGEKLFF | TGTGCCAGTAGTATAGTGGCTCAGAGGGGTGAAAAACTGTTTTTT | TRBJ1-4 | TRBV19 | - | -
CASSQGINTIYF | TGTGCCAGCTCACAGGGGATCAACACCATATATTTT | TRBJ1-3 | TRBV18 | - | -
CASSLSPPSYGSSYNSPLHF | TGTGCCAGCAGTTTATCCCCCCCATCGTACGGGAGCTCCTATAATTCACCCCTCCACTTT | TRBJ1-6 | TRBV27 | - | once
CASSIVRGSNIQYF | TGTGCCAGTAGTATAGTCAGGGGATCGAACATTCAGTACTTC | TRBJ2-4 | TRBV19 | - | -
CASIDSLWTGGINEQFF | TGTGCCAGCATCGATAGTCTCTGGACAGGGGGTATCAATGAGCAGTTCTTC | TRBJ2-1 | TRBV2 | TRBD1 | -
CASSDGTGEQYF | TGTGCCAGCAGCGACGGGACAGGCGAGCAGTACTTC | TRBJ2-7 | TRBV5-6 | TRBD1 | -
CASSPGNQETQYF | TGTGCCAGCAGTCCGGGAAACCAAGAGACCCAGTACTTC | TRBJ2-5 | TRBV2 | - | -
CSARGGSTDTQYF | TGCAGCGCTAGGGGGGGTAGCACAGATACGCAGTATTTT | TRBJ2-3 | TRBV29-1 | - | -
CASSQGGTAYNEQFF | TGCGCCAGCAGCCAAGGGGGGACAGCATACAATGAGCAGTTCTTC | TRBJ2-1 | TRBV4-1 | TRBD1 | -
CASSYANYGYTF | TGTGCCAGCAGTTACGCGAACTATGGCTACACCTTC | TRBJ1-2 | TRBV9 | - | -
CASSSSRGYTDTQYF | TGTGCCAGCAGCTCCAGCAGGGGCTACACAGATACGCAGTATTTT | TRBJ2-3 | TRBV7-2 | - | once
CASSLYGGGAEEQFF | TGTGCCAGCAGCTTATATGGCGGGGGGGCCGAGGAGCAGTTCTTC | TRBJ2-1 | TRBV7-2 | TRBD2 | -
CASSPARGYGYTF | TGTGCCAGCAGTCCCGCTCGGGGCTATGGCTACACCTTC | TRBJ1-2 | TRBV28 | - | -